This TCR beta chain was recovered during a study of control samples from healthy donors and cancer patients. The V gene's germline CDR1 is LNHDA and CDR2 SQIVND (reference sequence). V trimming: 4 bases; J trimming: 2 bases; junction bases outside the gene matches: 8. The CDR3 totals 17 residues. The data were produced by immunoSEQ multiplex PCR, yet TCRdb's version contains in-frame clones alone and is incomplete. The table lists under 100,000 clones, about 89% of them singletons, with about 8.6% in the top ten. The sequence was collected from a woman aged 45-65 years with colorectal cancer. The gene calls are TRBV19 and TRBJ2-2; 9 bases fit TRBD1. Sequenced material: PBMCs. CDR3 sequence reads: CASSTGQGNINTGELFF. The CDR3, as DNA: TGTGCCAGTAGTACCGGACAGGGGAATATCAACACCGGGGAGCTGTTTTTT.